These T cell receptor beta chains were read from a single sample in a study of blood T cell repertoires in COVID-19. TCRdb's copy holds only in-frame clones and misses some; the assay was immunoSEQ multiplex PCR. The table has over 600,000 clones, about nine tenths seen once. Sequencing was performed on peripheral blood. The receptors come from a woman aged 18 to 35 with acute or convalescent COVID-19. CDR3s include the opening cysteine and the closing phenylalanine or tryptophan. The D gene is left open where the match is weak. Only part of the rows carry a size: once, few, many, or a class if the clone is expanded.

>TRBJ1-1|.|.|TRBV29-1
CSGIGQLNTEAFF
TGCAGCGGGATCGGACAACTGAACACTGAAGCTTTCTTT
>TRBJ1-3|once|TRBD1|TRBV15
CATSRGGQTGNTIYF
TGTGCCACCAGCAGAGGGGGACAGACTGGAAACACCATATATTTT
>TRBJ2-3|once|TRBD2|TRBV6-2/TRBV6-3
CASSYPLAGGPHSTDTQYF
TGTGCCAGCAGTTACCCCCTAGCGGGGGGCCCTCATAGCACAGATACGCAGTATTTT
>TRBJ1-2|.|.|TRBV9
CASSARNYGYTF
TGTGCCAGCAGCGCCCGGAACTATGGCTACACCTTC
>TRBJ2-7|.|TRBD2|TRBV3-1/TRBV3-2
CASSHESGGATYEQYF
TGTGCCAGCAGCCACGAGAGCGGGGGGGCCACGTACGAGCAGTACTTC
>TRBJ2-3|.|.|TRBV9
CASRGLVGDTQYF
TGTGCCAGCAGGGGGCTGGTGGGAGATACGCAGTATTTT
>TRBJ1-6|once|.|TRBV28
CASSSARVSSPLHF
TGTGCCAGCAGTTCCGCGAGGGTTTCCTCACCCCTCCACTTT
>TRBJ1-2|.|TRBD1|TRBV6-5
CASRSGTGGNYGYTF
TGTGCCAGCAGATCCGGGACAGGGGGTAACTATGGCTACACCTTC
>TRBJ2-7|.|TRBD1|TRBV2
CASTSGTDYEQYF
TGTGCCAGCACCTCCGGGACAGACTACGAGCAGTACTTC
>TRBJ1-1|.|TRBD1|TRBV9
CASSPLTGDTEAFF
TGTGCCAGCAGTCCCCTAACAGGGGACACTGAAGCTTTCTTT
>TRBJ1-4|.|TRBD1|TRBV2
CASSEWTGNEKLFF
TGTGCCAGCAGTGAATGGACAGGGAATGAAAAACTGTTTTTT
>TRBJ2-2|.|.|TRBV7-9
CASSLIRGQAGELFF
TGTGCCAGCAGCTTAATTAGGGGCCAGGCCGGGGAGCTGTTTTTT
>TRBJ1-3|.|.|TRBV4-2
CASSQANRAGNTIYF
TGTGCCAGCAGCCAAGCGAACAGGGCAGGAAACACCATATATTTT
>TRBJ2-2|.|TRBD1|TRBV7-2
CATRRQGALGTGELFF
TGTGCCACCAGACGACAGGGGGCGTTAGGCACCGGGGAGCTGTTTTTT
>TRBJ1-5|.|TRBD1|TRBV24-1
CATSERDSKSNQPQHF
TGTGCCACCAGTGAGCGGGACAGTAAGAGCAATCAGCCCCAGCATTTT
>TRBJ2-3|.|.|TRBV7-8
CASSLRRGPSTDTQYF
TGTGCCAGCAGCTTACGGCGGGGGCCAAGCACAGATACGCAGTATTTT
>TRBJ2-1|.|TRBD1|TRBV6-5
CASTGTAYNEQFF
TGTGCCAGTACTGGGACAGCCTACAATGAGCAGTTCTTC
>TRBJ2-2|.|TRBD2|TRBV4-2
CASSQGLAGGTGELFF
TGTGCCAGCAGCCAAGGGCTAGCGGGGGGGACCGGGGAGCTGTTTTTT
>TRBJ1-1|.|TRBD1|TRBV18
CASEQGAEAFF
TGTGCCAGTGAACAGGGGGCTGAGGCTTTCTTT
>TRBJ2-6|.|TRBD1|TRBV10-3
CASTPGQGGSGANVLTF
TGTGCCAGCACGCCGGGACAGGGAGGCTCTGGGGCCAACGTCCTGACTTTC